This TCR beta chain was retrieved from a study of T cells in Graves' hyperthyroidism and ophthalmopathy. It was RNA transcripts that yielded the amplified TCR beta CDR3 regions. First-round RT-PCR targeting the TCR CDR3 was performed with the HTBI primer set. MiXCR, run by TCRdb on the multiplex PCR reads, gives a single entry per CDR3 protein. Of about 640,000 distinct CDR3 sequences in the sample, less than 25% were seen once. This clonotype occurred many times. Antigen specificity is unknown. Overall study findings and caveats: By a 13 V-J model, ophthalmopathy was set apart from stable hyperthyroidism. Most thyroid-expanded clonotypes above 0.001 were also found in blood.

Patients affected by ophthalmopathy presented a Clinical Activity Score of at least 3, a NOSPECS grade of at least 4, and disease duration below 3 months. V shed 2 bases and J shed 5 bases, with 12 bases lying between them. The CDR3 runs to 13 residues. Germline values: CDR1 GTSNPN, CDR2 SVGIG (reference sequence). The gene calls are TRBV30 and TRBJ1-1; no clear D gene. The sample taken for sequencing was blood. The clonotype comes from a man aged 25-45 years with Graves' ophthalmopathy. CDR3 sequence: CAWSKMGNTEAFF. As DNA, the CDR3 is TGTGCCTGGAGTAAAATGGGAAATACTGAAGCTTTCTTT.